Shown below are 3 T cell receptor beta chains from a single sample sequenced in a study of PD-1 blockade in classical Hodgkin lymphoma. Assay: immunoSEQ multiplex PCR; the TCRdb copy retains only in-frame clones and omits some. There are just under 65,000 clones in the sample; 91% occur only once, and 10% lies in the top ten. Time point given: cycle 4 day 1 (C4D1), after six to seven weeks of nivolumab. No patient escaped relapse after autologous stem cell transplantation, and brentuximab vedotin exposure varied. The specimen was peripheral blood mononuclear cells (PBMCs), collected before the fourth cycle of nivolumab. The receptors derive from a human donor with classical Hodgkin lymphoma.

This chain joins TRBV7-2 and TRBJ1-2; 8 nucleotides align to TRBD1. Per germline, CDR1 SGHTA and CDR2 FQGNSA. The CDR3 contains 11 residues. The trim removed 6 bases at V and 11 bases at J, leaving 5 bases unmatched. The CDR3 region is CASRGQGGYTF. CDR3 bases: TGTGCCAGCAGAGGACAGGGTGGTTACACCTTC.

This clone was counted between two and nine times. A far larger clone lies a single base away; this is likely a read error. The rearrangement links TRBV4-2 to TRBJ1-5; D might be TRBD1 (6 bases). The CDR3 runs 16 residues. Trimming left V 1 base short and J 3 bases short, with 13 bases between. Germline loops: CDR1 LGHNA, CDR2 YNFKEQ. The CDR3 sequence is CASSQGGLGDNQPQHF. CDR3 sequence (DNA): TGTGCCAGCAGCCAAGGGGGGCTAGGAGACAATCAGCCCCAGCATTTT.

The V call is TRBV25-1, the J call TRBJ2-7; D possibly corresponds to TRBD1 (6 bases). This CDR3 has 12 amino acids. V shed 5 bases and J shed 9 bases, with 14 bases lying between them. The germline CDR1 and CDR2 sequences are MGHDK and SYGVNS. In DNA, the CDR3 is TGTGCCAGCAGTCACACAGGGTTGGGGCAGTACTTC. It codes for CASSHTGLGQYF.